This TCR beta chain was captured in a study of T-cell memory formation after mild COVID-19. Study conclusions and caveats: Day 15 to 85 contractors were CD4/CD8 balanced; later expanders leaned CD4+. Certain responding clones were present in pre-infection memory, suggesting participation of cross-reactive memory.

Trimming cost V 0 bases and J 0 bases, with 7 bases left between them. CDR1 and CDR2 (germline): LGHNA, YSLEER. The CDR3 is made up of 15 amino acids. Sample barcodes and UMIs were carried by the TCR alpha and TCR beta cDNA libraries that 5'RACE generated with constant-segment primers. TCRdb ran MiXCR on the 5' RACE reads and lists one entry per CDR3 protein. The repertoire holds hundreds of thousands of distinct CDR3 sequences, with 20% to 25% as singletons. Notes on this clonotype: Its antigen remains unidentified.

The TCR sequence derives from an adult woman who had mild COVID-19 (a few samples of this study predate the infection). Cell type and time point are not known. The sample was PBMCs or a T cell subset sorted from them (not recorded which). The rearrangement links TRBV4-3 to TRBJ2-3; D is undetermined. The CDR3 region is CASSQDWTSTDTQYF. In DNA form, the CDR3 reads TGCGCCAGCAGCCAAGATTGGACGAGCACAGATACGCAGTATTTT.